The present T cell receptor beta chain was sequenced within a study of cytomegalovirus exposure and HLA in healthy donors. The wider study: As released early, the data held roughly 85 million unique TCRs from HLA-typed donors.

Study outcomes and limitations: Apparent HLA restriction characterized most CMV-associated TCR beta chains in a later analysis. The study listed approximately 160 cytomegalovirus-associated TCR beta chains.

PCR primers comprised 60 Vbeta and 13 Jbeta primers. The protocol was immunoSEQ multiplex PCR, while the TCRdb copy is restricted to in-frame clones and leaves out a portion. Among around 50,000 clones listed, about three quarters were seen once. Germline CDR1 and CDR2: SNHLY and FYNNEI. V was clipped by 3 bases and J by 2 bases, with 7 bases between them. This CDR3 has 13 amino acids. Turning to this clone: Its target is unknown.

The chain recombines TRBV2 with TRBJ2-5; D remains unclear. The sample consisted of PBMCs. This TCR was recovered from a man aged 25 to 45 in good health and CMV-seropositive. CDR3 sequence reads: CASSDSLQETQYF. The CDR3 DNA reads TGTGCCAGCAGTGATAGCCTACAAGAGACCCAGTACTTC.